This T cell receptor (beta chain) was recovered during a study of blood T cell repertoires in COVID-19. Study-level information: Sources were T cells, B-cell-depleted T cells, or PBMCs; the material itself was cDNA or gDNA.

The Seattle site enrolled patients during active infection and followed them longitudinally. CDR3 length equals 16 residues. Germline CDR1 is KGHSH and CDR2 is LQKENI. V lost 3 bases, J lost 0 bases, and 12 bases lay in between. Libraries were prepared by immunoSEQ multiplex PCR; TCRdb keeps only in-frame clonotypes and omits some of them. The sample includes just over 150,000 clones, roughly 80% of them seen just once. This clonotype was sampled from a woman in her thirties or forties with COVID-19, enrolled during active disease. What was sequenced was peripheral blood. The chain combines TRBV18 with TRBJ1-5; weak D call: TRBD1 (5 bases). The CDR3 protein is CASSPDTMYSNQPQHF. DNA for the CDR3: TGTGCCAGCTCACCGGACACCATGTATAGCAATCAGCCCCAGCATTTT.